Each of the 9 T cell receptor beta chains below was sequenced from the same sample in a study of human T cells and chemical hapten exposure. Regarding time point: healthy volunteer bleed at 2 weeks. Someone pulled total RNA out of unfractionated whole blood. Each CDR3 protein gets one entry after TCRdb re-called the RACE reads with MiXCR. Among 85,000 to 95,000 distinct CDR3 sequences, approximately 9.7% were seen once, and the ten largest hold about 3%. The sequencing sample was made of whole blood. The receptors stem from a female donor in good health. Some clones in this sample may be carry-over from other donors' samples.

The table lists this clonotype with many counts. The CDR3 is CASSFGDRSEKLFF. The CDR3 nucleotides read TGCGCCAGCAGCTTTGGAGACAGAAGTGAAAAACTGTTTTTT. This chain links TRBV5-1 with TRBJ1-4; weak D call: TRBD1 (5 bases). V was cut by 2 bases and J by 7 bases, with 12 bases left in between. Germline V gene lookup returns CDR1 SGHRS and CDR2 YFSETQ. CDR3 length: 14 residues.

The CDR3 sequence is CASMGFDPASYGYTF. CDR3 bases: TGTGCCAGTATGGGGTTTGATCCAGCGAGCTATGGCTACACCTTC. The chain has TRBV28 and TRBJ1-2; D not certain. Germline V gene lookup returns CDR1 MDHEN and CDR2 SYDVKM. Trimming stripped 9 bases from V and 4 bases from J, with 21 bases between. The CDR3 contains 15 residues.

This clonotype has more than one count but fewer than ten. CDR3 amino acids: CATSDNRGGTGELFF. The CDR3 region has the DNA TGTGCCACCAGTGATAACAGGGGAGGAACCGGGGAGCTGTTTTTT. This rearrangement joins TRBV24-1 to TRBJ2-2; a possible D gene is TRBD1 (7 bases). V lost 3 bases, J lost 5 bases, and 12 bases lay in between. Per germline, CDR1 KGHDR and CDR2 SFDVKD. The CDR3 spans 15 residues.

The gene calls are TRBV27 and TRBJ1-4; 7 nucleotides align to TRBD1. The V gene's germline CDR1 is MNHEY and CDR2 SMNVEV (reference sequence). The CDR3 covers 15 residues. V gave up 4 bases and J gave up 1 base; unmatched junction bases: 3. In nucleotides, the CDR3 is TGTGCCAGCAGTTCCTACAGGGGAACTAATGAAAAACTGTTTTTT. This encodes CASSSYRGTNEKLFF.

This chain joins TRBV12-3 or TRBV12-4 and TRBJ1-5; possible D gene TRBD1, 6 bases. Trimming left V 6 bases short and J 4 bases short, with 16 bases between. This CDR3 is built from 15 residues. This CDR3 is CASSLSDRQNQPQHF. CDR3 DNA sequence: TGTGCCAGCAGCCTCTCGGACAGACAAAATCAGCCCCAGCATTTT.

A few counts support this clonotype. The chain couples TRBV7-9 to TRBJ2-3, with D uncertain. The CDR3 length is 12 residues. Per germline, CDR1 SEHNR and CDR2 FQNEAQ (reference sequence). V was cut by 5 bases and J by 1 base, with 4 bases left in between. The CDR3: CASSRGTDTQYF. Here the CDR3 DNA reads TGTGCCAGCAGCCGCGGCACAGATACGCAGTATTTT. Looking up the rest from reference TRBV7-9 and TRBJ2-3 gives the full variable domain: DTGVSQNPRHKITKRGQNVTFRCDPISEHNRLYWYRQTLGQGPEFLTYFQNEAQLEKSRLLSDRFSAERPKGSFSTLEIQRTEQGDSAMYLCASSRGTDTQYFGPGTRLTVL.

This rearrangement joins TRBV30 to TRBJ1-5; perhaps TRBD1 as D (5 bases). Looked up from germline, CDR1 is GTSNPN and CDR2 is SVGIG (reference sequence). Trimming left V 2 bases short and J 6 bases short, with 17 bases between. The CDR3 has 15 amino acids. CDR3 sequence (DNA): TGTGCCTGGAGTAAGGGACTCCAACGGGGTCAGCCCCAGCATTTT. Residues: CAWSKGLQRGQPQHF.

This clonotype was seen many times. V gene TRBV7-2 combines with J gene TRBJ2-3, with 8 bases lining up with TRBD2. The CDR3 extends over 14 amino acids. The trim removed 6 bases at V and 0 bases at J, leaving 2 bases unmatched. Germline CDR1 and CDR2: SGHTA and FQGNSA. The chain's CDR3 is CASSRGGSTDTQYF. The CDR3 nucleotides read TGTGCCAGCAGTCGCGGGGGGAGCACAGATACGCAGTATTTT.

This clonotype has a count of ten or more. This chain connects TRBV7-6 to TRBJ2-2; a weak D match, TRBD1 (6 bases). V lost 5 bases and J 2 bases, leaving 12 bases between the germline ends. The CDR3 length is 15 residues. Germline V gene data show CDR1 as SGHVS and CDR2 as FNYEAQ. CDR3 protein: CASSLQGANTGELFF. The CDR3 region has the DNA TGTGCCAGCAGCCTACAGGGAGCCAACACCGGGGAGCTGTTTTTT. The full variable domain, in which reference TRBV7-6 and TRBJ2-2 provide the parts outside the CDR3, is GAGVSQSPRYKVTKRGQDVALRCDPISGHVSLYWYRQALGQGPEFLTYFNYEAQQDKSGLPNDRFSAERPEGSISTLTIQRTEQRDSAMYRCASSLQGANTGELFFGEGSRLTVL.